This section outlines one T cell receptor beta chain sequence together with its context. Antigen specificity is unknown. This specimen belongs to a study of pediatric ulcerative colitis. Clones were sequenced by immunoSEQ multiplex PCR, and TCRdb holds only the in-frame ones, with some missing. This table holds about 35,000 clones, around 80% found once. One to two pinch biopsies were taken from the rectum during colonoscopy. Trimming took 4 bases from V and 1 from J; bases not matched to a gene: 6. CDR3 size: 15 residues. The germline V gene encodes CDR1 SEHNR and CDR2 FQNEAQ (reference sequence). Whole-study findings and limits: Acute severe colitis showed lower rectal diversity from clonal expansions.

This sequence was found in a boy between 10 and 17 years old with mild ulcerative colitis. Sequenced: gut tissue. The V gene is TRBV7-9, the J gene TRBJ2-7; the match to TRBD1 covers 8 bases. CDR3 sequence reads: CASSSGQGGSYEQYF. The CDR3 DNA is TGTGCCAGCAGCTCCGGACAGGGAGGATCCTACGAGCAGTACTTC.